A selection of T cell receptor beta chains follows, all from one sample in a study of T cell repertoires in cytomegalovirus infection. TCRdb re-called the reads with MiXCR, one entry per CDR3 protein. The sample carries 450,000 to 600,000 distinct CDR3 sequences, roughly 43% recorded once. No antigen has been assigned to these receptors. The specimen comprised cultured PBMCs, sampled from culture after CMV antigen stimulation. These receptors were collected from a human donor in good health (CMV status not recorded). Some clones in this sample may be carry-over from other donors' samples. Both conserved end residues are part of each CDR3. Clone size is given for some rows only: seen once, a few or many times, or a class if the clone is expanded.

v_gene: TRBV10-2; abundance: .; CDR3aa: CASRDVAGGSGDTQYF
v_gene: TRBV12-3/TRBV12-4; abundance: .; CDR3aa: CASNPSGNTIYF
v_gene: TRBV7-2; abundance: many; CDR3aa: CASSLAEVLDTQYF
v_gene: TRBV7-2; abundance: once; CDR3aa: CASSKRLAGDYEQYF
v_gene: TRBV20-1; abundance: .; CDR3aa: CSARGGLANYGYTF
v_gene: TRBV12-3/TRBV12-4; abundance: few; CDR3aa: CASSPPGLPLDTQYF
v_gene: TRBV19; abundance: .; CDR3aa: CASSSGTLYEQYF
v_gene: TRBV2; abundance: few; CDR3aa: CASALADFGNTQYF
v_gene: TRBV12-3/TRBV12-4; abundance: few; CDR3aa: CASSLAGTPIGYTF
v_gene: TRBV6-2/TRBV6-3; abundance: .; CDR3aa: CASRKTGLADTQYF
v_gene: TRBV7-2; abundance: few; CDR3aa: CASSLAHTGVADTQYF
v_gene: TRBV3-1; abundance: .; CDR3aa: CASSRGDKNIQYF
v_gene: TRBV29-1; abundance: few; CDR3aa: CSVLGGDTQYF
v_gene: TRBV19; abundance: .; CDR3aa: CASGLNRGTDTQYF
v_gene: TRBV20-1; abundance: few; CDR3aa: CSAPQDEKLFF
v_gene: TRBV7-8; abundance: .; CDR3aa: CASSLYDGYEQYF
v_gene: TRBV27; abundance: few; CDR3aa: CASSPLDSLAKNIQYF
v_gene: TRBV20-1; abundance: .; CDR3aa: CSAIPGQGPPYNEQFF
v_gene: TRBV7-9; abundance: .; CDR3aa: CASSPDPGKGQGDYNEQFF
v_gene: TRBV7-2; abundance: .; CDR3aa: CASSRTSGTDTQYF
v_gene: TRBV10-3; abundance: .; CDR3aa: CAISGWTSGRVDTQYF
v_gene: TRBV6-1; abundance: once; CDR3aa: CASSELADEQFF
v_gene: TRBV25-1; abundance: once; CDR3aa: CASSEAAVGAGGQETQYF
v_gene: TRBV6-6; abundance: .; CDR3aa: CASSVIGGETQYF
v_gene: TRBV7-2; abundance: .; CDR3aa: CASSLDPGGGETQYF
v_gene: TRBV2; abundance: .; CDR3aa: CASSRVPGLGINEQFF
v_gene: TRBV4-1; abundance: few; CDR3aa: CASSQQTGRSYEQYF
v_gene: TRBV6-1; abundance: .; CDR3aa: CASSEAFRGRNTEAFF
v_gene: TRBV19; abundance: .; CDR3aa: CASSIEARAGYTF
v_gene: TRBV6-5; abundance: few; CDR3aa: CASRGGYGTDTQYF
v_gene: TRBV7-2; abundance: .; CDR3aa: CASTNMRREEKYEQYF
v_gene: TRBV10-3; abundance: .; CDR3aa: CAISEPTQGQPQHF
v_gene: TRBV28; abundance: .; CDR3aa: CASSLGPGVSTEAFF
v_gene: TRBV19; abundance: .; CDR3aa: CASSISWYRNMNTEAFF
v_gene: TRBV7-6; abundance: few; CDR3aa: CASSWGQGLATYF
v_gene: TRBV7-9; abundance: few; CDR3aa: CASSSPTGGATYNEQFF
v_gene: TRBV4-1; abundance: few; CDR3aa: CASRLGLGQGRRYGYTF
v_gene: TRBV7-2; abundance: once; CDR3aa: CASSLDRGWNTIYF
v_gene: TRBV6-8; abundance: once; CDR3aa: CASSTQRGGPNEQFF
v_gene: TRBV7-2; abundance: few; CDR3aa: CASSLNGGHQETQYF
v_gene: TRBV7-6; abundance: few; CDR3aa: CASSQDRTPLHF
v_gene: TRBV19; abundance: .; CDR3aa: CATGGTTYNSPLHF